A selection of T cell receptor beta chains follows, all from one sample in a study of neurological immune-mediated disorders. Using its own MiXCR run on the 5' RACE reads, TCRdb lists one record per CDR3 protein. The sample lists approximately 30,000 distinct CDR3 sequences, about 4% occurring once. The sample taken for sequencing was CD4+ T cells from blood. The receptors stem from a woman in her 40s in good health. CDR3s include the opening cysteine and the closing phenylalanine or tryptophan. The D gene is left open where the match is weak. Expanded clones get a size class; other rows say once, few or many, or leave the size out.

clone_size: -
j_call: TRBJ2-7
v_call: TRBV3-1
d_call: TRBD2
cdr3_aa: CASSRTSGRDSYEKYF
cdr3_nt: TGTGCCAGCAGCCGGACTAGCGGGAGGGACTCCTACGAGAAGTACTTC

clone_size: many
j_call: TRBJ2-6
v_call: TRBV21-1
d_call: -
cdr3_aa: CASSPRGLRGANVLTF
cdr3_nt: TGTGCCAGCAGCCCCCGGGGGCTGCGAGGGGCCAACGTCCTGACTTTC

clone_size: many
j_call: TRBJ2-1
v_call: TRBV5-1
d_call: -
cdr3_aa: CASSLEAASSYNEQFF
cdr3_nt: TGCGCCAGCAGCTTGGAAGCAGCCAGCTCCTACAATGAGCAGTTCTTC

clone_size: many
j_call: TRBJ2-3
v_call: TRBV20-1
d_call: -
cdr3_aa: CSATVPRGGTDTQYF
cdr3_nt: TGCAGTGCTACAGTACCCAGGGGGGGCACAGATACGCAGTATTTT

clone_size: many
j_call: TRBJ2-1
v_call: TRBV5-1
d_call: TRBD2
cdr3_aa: CASSAGTSRRTIFF
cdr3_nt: TGCGCCAGCAGCGCCGGGACTAGCCGAAGAACGATCTTCTTC

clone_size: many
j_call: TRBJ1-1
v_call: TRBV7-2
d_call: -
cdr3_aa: CASSLGGASTEAFF
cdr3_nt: TGTGCCAGCAGCTTAGGAGGGGCGAGCACTGAAGCTTTCTTT

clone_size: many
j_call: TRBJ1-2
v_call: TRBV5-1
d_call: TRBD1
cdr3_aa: CASSFESPGTGDGYTF
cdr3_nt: TGCGCCAGCAGCTTTGAGTCTCCCGGGACAGGGGATGGCTACACCTTC

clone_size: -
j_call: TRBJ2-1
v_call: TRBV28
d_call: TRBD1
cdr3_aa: CASSLLGQGGDEQFF
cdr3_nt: TGTGCCAGCAGTTTATTGGGACAGGGGGGCGATGAGCAGTTCTTC

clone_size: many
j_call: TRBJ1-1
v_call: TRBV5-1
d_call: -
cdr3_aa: CASSLGGGGTEAFF
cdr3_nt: TGCGCCAGCAGCTTAGGAGGAGGGGGGACTGAAGCTTTCTTT

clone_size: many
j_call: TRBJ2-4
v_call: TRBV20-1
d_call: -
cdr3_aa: CSATRVLSVAKNIQYF
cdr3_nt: TGCAGTGCTACGAGGGTTCTTAGCGTGGCCAAAAACATTCAGTACTTC

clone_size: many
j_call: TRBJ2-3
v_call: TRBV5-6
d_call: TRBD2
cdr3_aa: CASSLEGGADTQYF
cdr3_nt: TGTGCCAGCAGCTTGGAGGGAGGGGCAGATACGCAGTATTTT

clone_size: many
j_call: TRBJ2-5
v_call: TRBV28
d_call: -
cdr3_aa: CASQAGARETQYF
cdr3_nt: TGTGCCAGTCAAGCAGGGGCAAGGGAGACCCAGTACTTC

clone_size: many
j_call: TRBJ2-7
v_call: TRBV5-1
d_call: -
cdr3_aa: CASSLGQLYEQYF
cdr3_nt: TGCGCCAGCAGCTTGGGACAGTTATACGAGCAGTACTTC

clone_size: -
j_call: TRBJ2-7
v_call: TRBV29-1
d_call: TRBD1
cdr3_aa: CSVENAGPGGAYF
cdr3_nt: TGCAGCGTTGAAAACGCGGGCCCAGGGGGCGCGTACTTC

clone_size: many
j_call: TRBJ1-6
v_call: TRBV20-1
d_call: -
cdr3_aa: CSARDIRGGNSPLHF
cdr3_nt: TGCAGTGCTAGAGATATCAGGGGAGGTAATTCACCCCTCCACTTT

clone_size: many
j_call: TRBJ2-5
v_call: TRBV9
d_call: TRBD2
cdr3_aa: CASSVAASGVTETQYF
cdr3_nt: TGTGCCAGCAGCGTAGCGGCTAGCGGGGTAACGGAGACCCAGTACTTC

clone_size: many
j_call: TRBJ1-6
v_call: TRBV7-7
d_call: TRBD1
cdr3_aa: CAGTIRDRVISPLHF
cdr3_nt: TGTGCAGGCACCATCCGGGACAGGGTTATCTCACCCCTCCACTTT

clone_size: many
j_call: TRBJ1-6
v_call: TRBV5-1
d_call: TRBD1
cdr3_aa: CASYPGTVNSPLHF
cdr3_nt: TGCGCCAGTTACCCGGGGACAGTGAACTCACCCCTCCACTTT

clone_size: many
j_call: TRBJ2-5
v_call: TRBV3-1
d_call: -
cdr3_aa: CASSHGHLRGTQYF
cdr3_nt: TGTGCCAGCAGCCATGGGCACTTGCGGGGGACCCAGTACTTC

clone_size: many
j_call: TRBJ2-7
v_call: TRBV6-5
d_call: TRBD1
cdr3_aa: CASSFRWTGSDEQYF
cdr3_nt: TGTGCCAGCAGTTTTCGCTGGACAGGGTCAGACGAGCAGTACTTC

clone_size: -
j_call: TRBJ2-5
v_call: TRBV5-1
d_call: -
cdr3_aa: CASSPGAGFNEQYF
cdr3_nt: TGCGCCAGCAGCCCGGGAGCGGGCTTCAATGAGCAGTACTTC

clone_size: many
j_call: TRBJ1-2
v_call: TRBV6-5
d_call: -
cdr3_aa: CASSYSYGANYGYTF
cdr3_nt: TGTGCCAGCAGTTACTCGTACGGAGCTAACTATGGCTACACCTTC

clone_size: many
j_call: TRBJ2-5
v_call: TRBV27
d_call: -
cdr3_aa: CASSLGGARKETQYF
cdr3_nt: TGTGCCAGCAGTTTGGGGGGCGCCCGAAAAGAGACCCAGTACTTC

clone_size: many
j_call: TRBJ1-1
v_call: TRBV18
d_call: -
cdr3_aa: CASSSPEGTAFF
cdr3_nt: TGTGCCAGCTCTTCCCCCGAGGGGACAGCTTTCTTT

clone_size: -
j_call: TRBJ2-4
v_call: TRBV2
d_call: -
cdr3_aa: CASMASRVLERNIQYF
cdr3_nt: TGTGCCAGCATGGCTAGCCGCGTTCTAGAGAGAAACATTCAGTACTTC

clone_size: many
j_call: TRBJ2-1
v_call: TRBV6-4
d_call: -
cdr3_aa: CASRREEVEGEQFF
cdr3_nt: TGTGCCAGCAGGCGAGAGGAGGTTGAGGGTGAGCAGTTCTTC

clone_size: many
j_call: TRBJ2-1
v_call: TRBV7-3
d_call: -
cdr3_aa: CASSSQEGLGRYNEQFF
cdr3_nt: TGTGCCAGCAGCTCCCAAGAGGGGCTCGGCAGGTACAATGAGCAGTTCTTC

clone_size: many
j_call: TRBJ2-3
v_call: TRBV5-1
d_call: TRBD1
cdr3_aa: CASSLQGASSPDTQYF
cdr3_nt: TGCGCCAGCAGCTTGCAGGGGGCGTCAAGTCCAGATACGCAGTATTTT

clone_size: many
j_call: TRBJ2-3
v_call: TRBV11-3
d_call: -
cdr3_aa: CASSPSSMVDTQYF
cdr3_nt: TGTGCCAGCAGCCCCAGCTCAATGGTAGATACGCAGTATTTT

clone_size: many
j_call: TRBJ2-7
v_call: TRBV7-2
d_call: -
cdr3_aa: CASSMPQGLQYF
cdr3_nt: TGTGCCAGCAGCATGCCCCAGGGGTTACAGTACTTC

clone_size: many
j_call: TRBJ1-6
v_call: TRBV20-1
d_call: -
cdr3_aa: CSARIRAGVDLSPLHF
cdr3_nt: TGCAGTGCTAGGATTCGGGCCGGGGTTGATCTGTCACCCCTCCACTTT